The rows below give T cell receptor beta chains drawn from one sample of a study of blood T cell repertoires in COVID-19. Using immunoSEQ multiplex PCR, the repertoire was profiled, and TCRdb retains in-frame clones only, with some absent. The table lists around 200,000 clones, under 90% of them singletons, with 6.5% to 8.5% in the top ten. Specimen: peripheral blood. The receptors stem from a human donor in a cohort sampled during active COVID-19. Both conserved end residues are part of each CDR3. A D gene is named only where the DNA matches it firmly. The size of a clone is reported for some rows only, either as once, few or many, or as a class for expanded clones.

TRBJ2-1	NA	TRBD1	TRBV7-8	CASSQDRDEQFF	TGTGCCAGCAGCCAGGACAGGGATGAGCAGTTCTTC
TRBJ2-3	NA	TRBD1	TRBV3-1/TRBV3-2	CASSQGQGLSADTQYF	TGTGCCAGCAGCCAAGGACAGGGTCTAAGTGCAGATACGCAGTATTTT
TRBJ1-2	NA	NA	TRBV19	CASSIFPDGYTF	TGTGCCAGTAGTATATTTCCGGATGGCTACACCTTC
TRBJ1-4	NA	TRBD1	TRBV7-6	CASSWRQGAMGEKLFF	TGTGCCAGCAGCTGGCGACAGGGGGCTATGGGTGAAAAACTGTTTTTT
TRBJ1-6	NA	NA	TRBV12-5	CASGLPGPGETPLHF	TGTGCTAGTGGTCTGCCGGGTCCGGGAGAGACACCCCTCCACTTT
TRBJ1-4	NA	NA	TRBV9	CASSGSVGTNEKLFF	TGTGCCAGCAGCGGTTCAGTTGGTACTAATGAAAAACTGTTTTTT
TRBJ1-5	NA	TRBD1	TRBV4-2	CASSPTGHNQPQHF	TGTGCCAGCAGCCCGACAGGGCACAATCAGCCCCAGCATTTT
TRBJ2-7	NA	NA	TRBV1	CTSSQDHAGGHELYEQYF	TGCACCAGCAGCCAAGATCATGCGGGGGGCCACGAACTATACGAGCAGTACTTC
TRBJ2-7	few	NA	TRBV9	CASIQWPGRQADAQYF	TGTGCCAGCATACAATGGCCTGGGAGGCAGGCTGACGCGCAGTACTTC
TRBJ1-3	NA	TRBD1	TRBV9	CASSLIGTASGNTIYF	TGTGCCAGCAGCCTCATTGGGACAGCCTCTGGAAACACCATATATTTT
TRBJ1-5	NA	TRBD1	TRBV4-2	CASSQEPTGGIQPQHF	TGTGCCAGCAGCCAAGAACCGACAGGGGGCATTCAGCCCCAGCATTTT
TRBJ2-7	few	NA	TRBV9	CASSAGPGVGDGSYEQYF	TGTGCCAGCAGCGCCGGCCCGGGGGTAGGGGACGGCTCCTACGAGCAGTACTTC
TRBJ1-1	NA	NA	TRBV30	CAWSMNTEAFF	TGTGCCTGGAGCATGAACACTGAAGCTTTCTTT
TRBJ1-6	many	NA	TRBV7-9	CASSSQTGGSSPLHF	TGTGCCAGCAGCTCCCAGACAGGAGGATCGTCACCCCTCCACTTT
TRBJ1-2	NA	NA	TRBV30	CAWSVTVRYGYTF	TGTGCCTGGAGTGTGACAGTAAGATATGGCTACACCTTC
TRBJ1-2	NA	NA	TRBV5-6	CASSLATTNYGYTF	TGTGCCAGCAGCTTGGCAACAACTAACTATGGCTACACCTTC
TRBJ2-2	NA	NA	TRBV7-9	CASSLGAVGGTGELFF	TGTGCCAGCAGCCTAGGGGCTGTGGGGGGCACCGGGGAGCTGTTTTTT
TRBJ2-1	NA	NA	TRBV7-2	CASSLAGSSYNEQFF	TGTGCCAGCAGCTTAGCGGGGAGCTCCTACAATGAGCAGTTCTTC
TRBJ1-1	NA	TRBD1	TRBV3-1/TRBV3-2	CASSADRGGTEAFF	TGTGCCAGCAGCGCAGACAGGGGGGGCACTGAAGCTTTCTTT
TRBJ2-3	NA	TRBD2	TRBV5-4	CASSRQRGLTDTQYF	TGTGCCAGCAGCCGACAGCGGGGCTTAACAGATACGCAGTATTTT
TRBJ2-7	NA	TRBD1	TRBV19	CASSLRDSFYEQYF	TGTGCCAGTAGTCTCCGGGACAGCTTCTACGAGCAGTACTTC
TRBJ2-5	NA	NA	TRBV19	CASSPRLGRQETQYF	TGTGCCAGTAGTCCAAGACTGGGTCGTCAAGAGACCCAGTACTTC
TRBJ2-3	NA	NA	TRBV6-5	CASRLSTDTQYF	TGTGCCAGCAGACTTAGCACAGATACGCAGTATTTT
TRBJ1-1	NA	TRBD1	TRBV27	CASSSRSGQGMNTEAFF	TGTGCCAGCAGTTCAAGGTCGGGACAGGGGATGAACACTGAAGCTTTCTTT
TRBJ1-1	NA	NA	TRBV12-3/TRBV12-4	CASSLSSNTEAFF	TGTGCCAGCAGTTTATCCTCCAACACTGAAGCTTTCTTT
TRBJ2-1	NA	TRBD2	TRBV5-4	CASSLGSLAGRNEQFF	TGTGCCAGCAGCTTGGGCAGTTTAGCGGGCCGAAATGAGCAGTTCTTC
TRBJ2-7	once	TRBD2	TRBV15	CATSISGRRGVGEQYF	TGTGCCACCAGCATTTCCGGGAGGCGGGGGGTGGGCGAGCAGTACTTC
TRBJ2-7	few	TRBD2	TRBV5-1	CASSRLGLAAYEQYF	TGCGCCAGCAGCCGGCTGGGACTAGCTGCGTACGAGCAGTACTTC
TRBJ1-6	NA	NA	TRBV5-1	CASSRTGFAYNSPLHF	TGCGCCAGCAGCCGAACAGGGTTCGCCTATAATTCACCCCTCCACTTT
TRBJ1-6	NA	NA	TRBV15	CATNGHSGSPLHF	TGTGCCACCAACGGACATTCGGGTTCACCCCTCCACTTT
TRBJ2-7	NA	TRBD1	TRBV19	CATSGGNAYEQYF	TGTGCCACTTCAGGGGGAAATGCCTACGAGCAGTACTTC
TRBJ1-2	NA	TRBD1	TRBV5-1	CASTLGQGLNYGYTF	TGCGCCAGCACCCTGGGACAGGGCCTTAACTATGGCTACACCTTC
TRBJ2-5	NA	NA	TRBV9	CASSPLSLSADQETQYF	TGTGCCAGCAGCCCTCTCTCCCTCTCAGCGGACCAAGAGACCCAGTACTTC
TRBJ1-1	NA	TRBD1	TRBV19	CASSVPGQGRTEAFF	TGTGCCAGTAGTGTACCGGGACAGGGGCGGACTGAAGCTTTCTTT
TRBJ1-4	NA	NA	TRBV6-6	CASTKTGEKLFF	TGTGCCAGCACCAAAACAGGGGAAAAACTGTTTTTT
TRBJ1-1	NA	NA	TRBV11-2	CASSAFQLTASTEAFF	TGTGCCAGCAGCGCTTTCCAATTAACAGCCTCCACTGAAGCTTTCTTT
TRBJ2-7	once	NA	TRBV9	CASSATGTKGYEQYF	TGTGCCAGCAGCGCCACCGGGACAAAAGGCTACGAGCAGTACTTC
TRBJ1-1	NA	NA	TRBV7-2	CASNTGQSTEAFF	TGTGCCAGCAACACAGGGCAGTCGACTGAAGCTTTCTTT
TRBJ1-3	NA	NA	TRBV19	CASSIDAGNSGNTIYF	TGTGCCAGTAGTATAGATGCAGGCAACTCTGGAAACACCATATATTTT
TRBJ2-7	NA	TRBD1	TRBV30	CAWIRDSSTYEQYF	TGTGCCTGGATTCGGGACAGTTCTACCTACGAGCAGTACTTC
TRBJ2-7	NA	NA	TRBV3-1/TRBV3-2	CASSQQDSSYEQYF	TGTGCCAGCAGCCAACAGGACAGCTCCTACGAGCAGTACTTC
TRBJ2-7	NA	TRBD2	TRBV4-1	CASSQKHAAGVAPYEQYF	TGCGCCAGCAGCCAAAAGCACGCGGCGGGGGTGGCTCCCTACGAGCAGTACTTC
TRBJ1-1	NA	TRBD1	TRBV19	CASSGRGLGTAEAFF	TGTGCCAGTAGTGGCAGGGGGCTGGGAACGGCTGAAGCTTTCTTT
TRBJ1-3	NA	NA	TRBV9	CASRPDSSGNTIYF	TGTGCCAGCAGACCCGACAGCTCTGGAAACACCATATATTTT
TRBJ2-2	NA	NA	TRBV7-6	CASSPGRVRNTGELFF	TGTGCCAGCAGCCCTGGCCGGGTCCGGAACACCGGGGAGCTGTTTTTT
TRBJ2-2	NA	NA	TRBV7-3	CASSLLHPTGINTGELFF	TGTGCCAGCAGCTTACTACACCCGACGGGTATCAACACCGGGGAGCTGTTTTTT
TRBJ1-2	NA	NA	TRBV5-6	CASSLVAGYGYTF	TGTGCCAGCAGCTTGGTTGCGGGCTATGGCTACACCTTC
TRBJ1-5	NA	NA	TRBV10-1	CASPPWQDNQPQHF	TGCGCCAGCCCCCCGTGGCAGGACAATCAGCCCCAGCATTTT
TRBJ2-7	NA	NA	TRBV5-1	CASSLQTSSYEQYF	TGCGCCAGCAGCCTCCAGACTAGCTCCTACGAGCAGTACTTC
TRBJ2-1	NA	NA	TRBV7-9	CASSQTDSFNEQFF	TGTGCCAGCAGCCAAACTGACAGTTTCAATGAGCAGTTCTTC
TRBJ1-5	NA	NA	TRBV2	CASSETGGMGNQPQHF	TGTGCCAGCAGTGAAACGGGCGGGATGGGCAATCAGCCCCAGCATTTT
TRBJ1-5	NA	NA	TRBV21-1	CASSNLGDRGLFGQPQHF	TGTGCCAGCAGCAACCTTGGAGACAGGGGGCTTTTTGGTCAGCCCCAGCATTTT
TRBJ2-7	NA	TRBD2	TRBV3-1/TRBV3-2	CASSQDPPSGGSSYEQYF	TGTGCCAGCAGCCAAGATCCCCCTAGCGGGGGGTCCTCCTACGAGCAGTACTTC
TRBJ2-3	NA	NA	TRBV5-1	CASSSGRPREDTQYF	TGCGCCAGCAGCTCAGGCCGGCCTAGGGAGGATACGCAGTATTTT